In this sample, the clone carrying this TCR beta chain turned up many times. Its antigen is currently unknown. This specimen includes other DNA sequences encoding the same CDR3. Investigators reverse transcribed all isolated RNA, so they sequenced expressed TCRB transcripts. Sequencing used immunoSEQ multiplex PCR; TCRdb keeps in-frame clones, though not all of them. The sample carries 150,000 to 180,000 clones, approximately 10% recorded once. Sorting with CD45RO/CCR7/CD25/CD127/CD95/CD27 yielded naive, central memory, regulatory and stem-like memory CD4+ cells. The CDR3 is 15 residues long. V shed 5 bases, J shed 3 bases, and the junction held 4 bases outside the gene matches. The germline gives CDR1 SEHNR, CDR2 FQNEAQ (reference sequence). This record belongs to a study of beta chain features in type 1 diabetes. Broader study findings: TCRB CDR3 length was moderately but significantly reduced in all four CD4+ subsets of Type 1 diabetes patients. A possible short-template PCR bias applies equally to patients and controls.

This TCR was recovered from a man aged 25 to 45 with type 1 diabetes. The chain couples TRBV7-9 to TRBJ2-7; 13 bases match TRBD2. The sample taken for sequencing was central memory CD4+ T cells from blood. The CDR3 DNA is TGTGCCAGCAGCCCGGGACTAGCGGGAAGCTACGAGCAGTACTTC. Residues: CASSPGLAGSYEQYF.